This TCR beta chain was recovered during a study of early T cells in non-severe SARS-CoV-2 infection. Unique molecular identifiers (one per individual cDNA molecule) were attached. Via MiXCR, TCRdb re-called the 5' RACE reads, giving one row per CDR3 protein. Counted here are about 80,000 distinct CDR3 sequences, about an eighth occurring once; the ten biggest clones make up under 3%. The CDR3 runs 16 residues. CDR1 is SNHLY, CDR2 FYNNEI, per germline. With V trimmed by 6 bases and J by 7 bases, 10 bases remained unmatched. V and J are TRBV2 and TRBJ2-2, with TRBD1 matching over 11 bases. Sequenced: whole blood. The receptor's source is an adult who was a healthcare worker with PCR-confirmed SARS-CoV-2 infection or an uninfected control (not recorded which). This chain's CDR3 is CASSPDRGRFGGELFF. CDR3 DNA sequence: TGTGCCAGCAGCCCGGACAGGGGGCGTTTCGGCGGGGAGCTGTTTTTT.